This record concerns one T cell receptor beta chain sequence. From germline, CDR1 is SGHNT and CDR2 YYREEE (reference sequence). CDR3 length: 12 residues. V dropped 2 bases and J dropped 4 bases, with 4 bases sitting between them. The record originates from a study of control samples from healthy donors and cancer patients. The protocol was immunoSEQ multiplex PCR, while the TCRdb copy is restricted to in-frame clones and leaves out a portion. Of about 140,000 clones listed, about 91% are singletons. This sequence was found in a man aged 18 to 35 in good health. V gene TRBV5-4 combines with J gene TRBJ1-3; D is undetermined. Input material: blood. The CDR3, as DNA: TGTGCCAGCAGCTTACAGGGAAACACCATATATTTT. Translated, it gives CASSLQGNTIYF.